What follows are 4 T cell receptor beta chains derived from one specimen sequenced in a study of type 1 regulatory T cells. General observations from the study: Compared with non-Tr1 cells, Tr1 cells showed a narrower TCR repertoire.

No antigen has been assigned to these receptors. TCRdb reprocessed the reads via MiXCR and lists one record per CDR3 protein. The table shows 70,000 or so distinct CDR3 sequences, with less than 25% occurring only once. The sample comprised cultured type 1 regulatory T (Tr1) cells, either the whole culture or a sorted fraction (not recorded which). The receptors were sampled from a human donor in good health.

This clonotype was counted a few times. The V and J genes are TRBV5-1 and TRBJ2-5; TRBD1 or TRBD2 may be the D gene (5 bases each). CDR1 and CDR2 from the germline V gene are SGHRS and YFSETQ. CDR3 length equals 15 residues. Trimming shortened V by 2 bases and J by 2 bases, and 13 bases separated the two germline ends. CDR3 region: CASSFTGTEQETQYF. Written as DNA, the CDR3 is TGCGCCAGCAGCTTCACCGGGACGGAGCAAGAGACCCAGTACTTC.

V usage is TRBV3-1 and J usage is TRBJ2-3, with no clear D. CDR1 and CDR2 from the germline V gene are LGHDT and YNNKEL (reference sequence). The CDR3 covers 13 residues. Trimming removed 4 bases at V and 3 bases at J, with 8 bases between. The CDR3: CASSLYWTDTQYF. As DNA, the CDR3 is TGTGCCAGCAGCCTTTACTGGACAGATACGCAGTATTTT.

The chain has TRBV25-1 and TRBJ1-1; a weak D match, TRBD1 (6 bases). V lost 5 bases and J lost 4, with 29 bases in between. Germline CDR1 and CDR2: MGHDK and SYGVNS. CDR3 length: 19 residues. This CDR3 reads CASSSASRGKQGQGTEAFF. CDR3 in DNA: TGTGCCAGCAGTTCGGCTTCGAGGGGAAAACAGGGTCAAGGCACTGAAGCTTTCTTT.

A few counts support this clonotype. V and J are TRBV7-6 and TRBJ2-1; D uncertain. V lost 3 bases and J 3 bases, leaving 12 bases between the germline ends. Germline V gene lookup returns CDR1 SGHVS and CDR2 FNYEAQ. This CDR3 region has 15 residues. CDR3 amino acids: CASSLYKGIYNEQFF. CDR3 nucleotide sequence: TGTGCCAGCAGCTTGTATAAGGGAATCTACAATGAGCAGTTCTTC.